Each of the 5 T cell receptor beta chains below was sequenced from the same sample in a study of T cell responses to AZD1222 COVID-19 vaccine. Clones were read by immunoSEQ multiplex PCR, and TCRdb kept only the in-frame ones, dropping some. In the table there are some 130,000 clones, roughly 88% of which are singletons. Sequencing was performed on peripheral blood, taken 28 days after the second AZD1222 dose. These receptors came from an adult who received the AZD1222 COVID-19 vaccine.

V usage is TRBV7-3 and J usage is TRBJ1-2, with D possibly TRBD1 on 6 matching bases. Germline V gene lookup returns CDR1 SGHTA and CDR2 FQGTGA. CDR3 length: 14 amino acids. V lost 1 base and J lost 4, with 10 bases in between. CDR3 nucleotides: TGTGCCAGCAGCTTAAACAGGGCTGGCTATGGCTACACCTTC. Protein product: CASSLNRAGYGYTF.

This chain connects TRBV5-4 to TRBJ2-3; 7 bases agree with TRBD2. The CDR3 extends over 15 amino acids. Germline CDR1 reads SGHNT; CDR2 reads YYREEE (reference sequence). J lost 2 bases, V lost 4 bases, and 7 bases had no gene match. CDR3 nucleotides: TGTGCCAGCAGCCCGTTAGCGGGCCCCACAGATACGCAGTATTTT. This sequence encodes CASSPLAGPTDTQYF.

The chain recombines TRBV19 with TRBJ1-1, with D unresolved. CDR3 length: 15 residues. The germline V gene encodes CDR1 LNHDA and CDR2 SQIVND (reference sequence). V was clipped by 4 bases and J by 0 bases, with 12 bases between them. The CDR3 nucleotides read TGTGCCAGTAGTACCCGACACGCGATGAACACTGAAGCTTTCTTT. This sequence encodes CASSTRHAMNTEAFF.

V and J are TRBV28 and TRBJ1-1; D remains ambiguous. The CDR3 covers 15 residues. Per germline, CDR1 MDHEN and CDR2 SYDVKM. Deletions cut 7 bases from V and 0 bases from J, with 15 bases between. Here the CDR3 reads CASTLLPGMNTEAFF. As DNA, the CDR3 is TGTGCCAGCACTCTACTCCCCGGGATGAACACTGAAGCTTTCTTT.

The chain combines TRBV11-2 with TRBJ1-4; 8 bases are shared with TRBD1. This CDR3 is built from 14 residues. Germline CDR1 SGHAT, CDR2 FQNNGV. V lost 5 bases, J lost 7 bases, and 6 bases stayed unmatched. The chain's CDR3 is CASSVGQGSEKLFF. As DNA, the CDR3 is TGTGCCAGCAGCGTAGGACAGGGTAGTGAAAAACTGTTTTTT.